The subject of this entry is one T cell receptor beta chain. Antigen unknown. HIV-negative, healthy adults without recent acute infections or vaccinations were the donors. This sample stems from a study of shared clonotypes between healthy human individuals. Broader study findings: The sampled material consisted only of blood, and tissue repertoires are likely to differ.

The method was immunoSEQ multiplex PCR; TCRdb's version includes in-frame clones alone and lacks a portion of them. The sample contains 450,000 to 500,000 clones, over 70% of which appear only once. The germline V gene encodes CDR1 SGHDT and CDR2 YYEEEE. This CDR3 spans 17 amino acids. V shed 5 bases and J shed 2 bases, with 20 bases lying between them. The receptor's source is a woman between 40 and 55 years old in good health. Some clones in this sample may be carry-over from other donors' samples. The material sequenced was PBMCs. The J gene is TRBJ2-1, the V gene TRBV5-6; weak D call: TRBD2 (6 bases). The CDR3 DNA reads TGTGCCAGCAGTATGGCGGGGACCTGGACCACCTACAATGAGCAGTTCTTC. It encodes CASSMAGTWTTYNEQFF.